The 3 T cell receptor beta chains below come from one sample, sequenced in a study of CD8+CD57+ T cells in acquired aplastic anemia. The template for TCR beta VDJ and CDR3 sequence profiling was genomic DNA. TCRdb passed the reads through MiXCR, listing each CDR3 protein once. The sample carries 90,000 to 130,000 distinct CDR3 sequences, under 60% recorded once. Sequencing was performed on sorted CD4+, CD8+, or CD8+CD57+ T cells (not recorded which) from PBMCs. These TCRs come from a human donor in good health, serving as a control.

The CDR3 reads CASSMGTSNQPQHF. CDR3 sequence (DNA): TGTGCCAGTAGTATGGGGACTTCTAATCAGCCCCAGCATTTT. The rearrangement uses TRBV19 and TRBJ1-5, with D perhaps matching TRBD1 (5 bases). The ends were cut back, 3 bases at V and 4 bases at J, with 10 bases in the middle. This CDR3 is built from 14 residues. The V gene's germline CDR1 is LNHDA and CDR2 SQIVND (reference sequence). The full variable domain, completed using reference TRBV19 and TRBJ1-5, is DGGITQSPKYLFRKEGQNVTLSCEQNLNHDAMYWYRQDPGQGLRLIYYSQIVNDFQKGDIAEGYSVSREKKESFPLTVTSAQKNPTAFYLCASSMGTSNQPQHFGDGTRLSIL.

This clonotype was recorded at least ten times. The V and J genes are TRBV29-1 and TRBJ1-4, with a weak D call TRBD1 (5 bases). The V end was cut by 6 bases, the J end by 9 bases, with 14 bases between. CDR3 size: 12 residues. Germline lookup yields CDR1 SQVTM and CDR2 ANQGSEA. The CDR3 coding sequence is TGCAGCGTCGCTTTTCAGGGCCAAAAACTGTTTTTT. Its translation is CSVAFQGQKLFF.

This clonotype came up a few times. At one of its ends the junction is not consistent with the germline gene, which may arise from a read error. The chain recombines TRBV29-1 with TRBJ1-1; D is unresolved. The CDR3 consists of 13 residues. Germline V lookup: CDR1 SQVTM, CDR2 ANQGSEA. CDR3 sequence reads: CCVEGRINTEAFF. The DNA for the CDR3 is TGCTGCGTTGAAGGTCGGATAAACACTGAAGCTTTCTTT.